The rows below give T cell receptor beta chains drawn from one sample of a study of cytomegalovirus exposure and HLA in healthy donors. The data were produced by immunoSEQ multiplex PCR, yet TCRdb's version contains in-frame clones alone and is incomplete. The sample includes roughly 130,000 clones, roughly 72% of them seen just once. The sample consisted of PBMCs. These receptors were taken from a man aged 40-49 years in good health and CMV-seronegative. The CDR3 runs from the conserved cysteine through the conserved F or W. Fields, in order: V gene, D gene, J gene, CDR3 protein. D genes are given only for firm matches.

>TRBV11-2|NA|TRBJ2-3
CASSLRDSLTDTQYF
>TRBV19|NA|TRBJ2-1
CASTAPSGQFF
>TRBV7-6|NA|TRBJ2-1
CASSQTRGHEQFF
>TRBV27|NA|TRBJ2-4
CASSPGHLIAKNSQYF
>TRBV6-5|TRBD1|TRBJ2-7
CASSWDSSYEQYF
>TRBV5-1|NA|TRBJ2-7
CASSVDGGVSYEQYF
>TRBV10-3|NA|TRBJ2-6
CAISESGAGANVLTF
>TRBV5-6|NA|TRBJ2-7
CASSSADSTYEQYF
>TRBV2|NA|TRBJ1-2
CASRKGDYGYTF
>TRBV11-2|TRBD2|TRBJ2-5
CASSTRLAGQETQYF
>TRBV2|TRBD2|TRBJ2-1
CASSTNGNLAGVVGFF
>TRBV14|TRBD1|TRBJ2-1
CASSPRTGTNEQFF
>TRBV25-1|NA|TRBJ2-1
CASSVTRSEQFF
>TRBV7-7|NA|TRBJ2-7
CASSSQGYEQYF
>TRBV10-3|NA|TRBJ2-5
CAISEFVREGEETQYF
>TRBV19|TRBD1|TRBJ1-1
CASRIQGGNTEAFF
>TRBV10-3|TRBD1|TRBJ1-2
CAISAGQTSSGYTF
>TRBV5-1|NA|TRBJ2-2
CASSPRSGVSTGELFF
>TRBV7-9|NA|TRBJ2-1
CSSSSENEQFF
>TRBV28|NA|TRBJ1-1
CASSLSGPAFF